These T cell receptor beta chains were read from a single sample in a study of T cell responses to AZD1222 COVID-19 vaccine. Sequenced by immunoSEQ multiplex PCR; TCRdb stores in-frame clones only, minus some. The sample contains more than 60,000 clones, about 88% of which appear only once. The specimen was peripheral blood, collected on day 0 of AZD1222 vaccination. The source of these receptors is an adult in good health. Both conserved end residues are part of each CDR3. Each record gives: clone size, V gene, J gene, D gene, CDR3 DNA, CDR3 protein. D genes are given only for firm matches. Not all rows give a size; the values are once, few, many and, for expanded clones, a class.

size: .; V: TRBV28; J: TRBJ2-3; D: TRBD2; DNA: TGTGCCAGCAGTTTTCAAACGGGAGGTTCCACAGATACGCAGTATTTT; CDR3: CASSFQTGGSTDTQYF
size: .; V: TRBV9; J: TRBJ2-5; D: TRBD2; DNA: TGTGCCAGCAGCGTAGCAGGGTTGACTAGCGCGGAGACCCAGTACTTC; CDR3: CASSVAGLTSAETQYF
size: .; V: TRBV15; J: TRBJ2-3; D: .; DNA: TGTGCCACCAGCAGAGAGGACTACCGCACAGATACGCAGTATTTT; CDR3: CATSREDYRTDTQYF
size: .; V: TRBV5-5; J: TRBJ1-2; D: TRBD1; DNA: TGTGCCAGCAGCTTGGGCCCCGGGACAGGTGGCTATGGCTACACCTTC; CDR3: CASSLGPGTGGYGYTF
size: once; V: TRBV6-5; J: TRBJ2-5; D: .; DNA: TGTGCCAGCAGTCGGGGGGCCTCTTCCAGGACCCAGTACTTC; CDR3: CASSRGASSRTQYF
size: few; V: TRBV6-5; J: TRBJ2-7; D: TRBD1; DNA: TGTGCCAGCAGTTACTCCTCGGGGACAGGTACCTACGAGCAGTACTTC; CDR3: CASSYSSGTGTYEQYF
size: .; V: TRBV11-1; J: TRBJ2-3; D: .; DNA: TGTGCCAGCAGCTTGGGCACCACGCAGTATTTT; CDR3: CASSLGTTQYF
size: .; V: TRBV19; J: TRBJ1-2; D: .; DNA: TGTGCCAGTACCCTGGGACTTCTCTATGGCTACACCTTC; CDR3: CASTLGLLYGYTF
size: .; V: TRBV4-2; J: TRBJ1-6; D: .; DNA: TGTGCCAGCAGCCAAGATTACAAATCACCCCTCCACTTT; CDR3: CASSQDYKSPLHF
size: .; V: TRBV7-9; J: TRBJ1-1; D: .; DNA: TGTGCCAGCAGCTTAGCGCGGGGGGACACTGAAGCTTTCTTT; CDR3: CASSLARGDTEAFF
size: .; V: TRBV27; J: TRBJ1-1; D: .; DNA: TGTGCCAGCAGGGGTCCTTTCGAAGCTTTCTTT; CDR3: CASRGPFEAFF
size: .; V: TRBV5-6; J: TRBJ2-5; D: .; DNA: TGTGCCAGCAGCTTTCTTGGGGGGTACCAAGAGACCCAGTACTTC; CDR3: CASSFLGGYQETQYF
size: .; V: TRBV14; J: TRBJ2-1; D: .; DNA: TGTGCCAGCAGCCAAGTGCGTAGAAGCTCCTACAATGAGCAGTTCTTC; CDR3: CASSQVRRSSYNEQFF
size: .; V: TRBV5-1; J: TRBJ2-7; D: .; DNA: TGCGCCAGCAGCTTGGCGGGTCACTCCTACGAGCAGTACTTC; CDR3: CASSLAGHSYEQYF
size: .; V: TRBV10-3; J: TRBJ2-4; D: .; DNA: TGTGCCATCAGTGAGGTGACGGGGCTAGCCAAAAACATTCAGTACTTC; CDR3: CAISEVTGLAKNIQYF
size: .; V: TRBV20-1; J: TRBJ1-5; D: .; DNA: TGCAGTGCTAGTAGGCAGGGAGATCAGCCCCAGCATTTT; CDR3: CSASRQGDQPQHF